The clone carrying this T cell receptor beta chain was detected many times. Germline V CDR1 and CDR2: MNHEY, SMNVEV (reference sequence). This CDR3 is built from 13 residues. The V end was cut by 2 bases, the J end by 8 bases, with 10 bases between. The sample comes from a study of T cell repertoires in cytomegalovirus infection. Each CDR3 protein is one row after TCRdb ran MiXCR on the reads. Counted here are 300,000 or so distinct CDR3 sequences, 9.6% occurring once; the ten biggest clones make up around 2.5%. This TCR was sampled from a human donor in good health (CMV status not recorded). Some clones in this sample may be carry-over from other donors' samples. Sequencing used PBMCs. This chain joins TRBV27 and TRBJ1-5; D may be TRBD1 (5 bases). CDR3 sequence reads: CASSLTRGEPQHF. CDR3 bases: TGTGCCAGCAGTTTAACTCGAGGGGAGCCCCAGCATTTT.